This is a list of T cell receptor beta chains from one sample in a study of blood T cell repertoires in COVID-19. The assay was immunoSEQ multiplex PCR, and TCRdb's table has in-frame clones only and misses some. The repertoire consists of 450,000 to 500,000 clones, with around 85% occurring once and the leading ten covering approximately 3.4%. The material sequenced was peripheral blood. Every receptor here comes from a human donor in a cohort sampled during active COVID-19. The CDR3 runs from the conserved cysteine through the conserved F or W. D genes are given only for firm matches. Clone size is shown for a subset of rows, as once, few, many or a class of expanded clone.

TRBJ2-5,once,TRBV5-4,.,TGTGCCAGCAGCTTGGCAAGGGGGGGGCCCCAACAAGAGACCCAGTACTTC,CASSLARGGPQQETQYF
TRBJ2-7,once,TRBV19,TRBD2,TGTGCCAGTAGTTCCCGGGACGCGGGGGTATACGAGCAGTACTTC,CASSSRDAGVYEQYF
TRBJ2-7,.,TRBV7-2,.,TGTGCCAGCAGCTCGAAGGAGGGCTCCTACGAGCAGTACTTC,CASSSKEGSYEQYF
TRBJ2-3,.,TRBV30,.,TGTGCCTGGAGTGTAAACCTCCAGCAGGGCTTCTCTAAGGGGCAGTATTTT,CAWSVNLQQGFSKGQYF
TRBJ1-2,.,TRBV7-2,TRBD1,TGTGCCAGCAGCTTAGGGACAGGGTATCGCGGCTACACCTTC,CASSLGTGYRGYTF
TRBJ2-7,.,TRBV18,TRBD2,TGTGCCAGCTCACGGGCGACTAGCGGGAGCCGCTACGAGCAGTACTTC,CASSRATSGSRYEQYF
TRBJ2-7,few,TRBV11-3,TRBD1,TGTGCCAGCGGGGACAGGGGCTACGAGCAGTACTTC,CASGDRGYEQYF
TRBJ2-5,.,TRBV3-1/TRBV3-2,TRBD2,TGTGCCAGCAGCCAAGGGTTAGGTAGCGGGATCAAAGAGACCCAGTACTTC,CASSQGLGSGIKETQYF
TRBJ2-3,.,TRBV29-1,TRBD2,TGCAGCGTCCCAGTAGCGGGGGGCACAGATACGCAGTATTTT,CSVPVAGGTDTQYF
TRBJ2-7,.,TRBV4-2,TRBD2,TGTGCCAGCAGCCCGGGACTAGCGGGAGGGAAGCAGTACTTC,CASSPGLAGGKQYF
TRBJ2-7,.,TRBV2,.,TGTGCCAGCATTGGGTCAGGCCGGGGGGAGCAGTACTTC,CASIGSGRGEQYF
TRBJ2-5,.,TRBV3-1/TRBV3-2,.,TGTGCCAGCAGCCAAGACAGGAGCGGGTTAAAGACCCAGTACTTC,CASSQDRSGLKTQYF
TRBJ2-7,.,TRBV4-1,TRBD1,TGCGCCAGCAGCCAAGGGTGGGACAGATCCTACGAGCAGTACTTC,CASSQGWDRSYEQYF
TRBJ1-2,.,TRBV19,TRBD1,TGTGCCAGTAAGCCCGGGACAGGGATTAGTTGGGGCTATGGCTACACCTTC,CASKPGTGISWGYGYTF
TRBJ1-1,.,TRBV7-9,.,TGTGCCAGCAGCTTAGACAGGTTGAACACTGAAGCTTTCTTT,CASSLDRLNTEAFF
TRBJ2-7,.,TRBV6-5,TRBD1,TGTGCCAGCGACAGGGCGAACGAGCAGTACTTC,CASDRANEQYF
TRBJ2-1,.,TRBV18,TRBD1,TGTGCCAGCTCACCCATACAGGGGGAGTACGGTGAGCAGTTCTTC,CASSPIQGEYGEQFF
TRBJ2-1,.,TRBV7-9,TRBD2,TGTGCCAGCAGCCCCGGACTAGCGGGAGACCTTGAGCAGTTCTTC,CASSPGLAGDLEQFF
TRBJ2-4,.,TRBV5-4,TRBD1,TGTGCCAGCAGCTTAGACAGGGCAGAGTCGGAGTACTTC,CASSLDRAESEYF
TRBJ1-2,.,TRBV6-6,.,TGTGCCAGCAGTTACTCGGGGGCGTCCGGATCGAATGGCTACACCTTC,CASSYSGASGSNGYTF
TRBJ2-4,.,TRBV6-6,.,TGTGCCAGCAGTTACCAACAGCCAGGGGCCAAAAACATTCAGTACTTC,CASSYQQPGAKNIQYF
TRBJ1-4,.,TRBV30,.,TGTGCCTGGAGCCCTACACCGGGTGAAAAACTGTTTTTT,CAWSPTPGEKLFF
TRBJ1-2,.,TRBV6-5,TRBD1,TGTGCCAGCAGCGCGAGGGACAGAAACTATGGCTACACCTTC,CASSARDRNYGYTF
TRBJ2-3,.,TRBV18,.,TGTGCCAGCTCACCGGTCCTAGTTTACAGCACAGATACGCAGTATTTT,CASSPVLVYSTDTQYF
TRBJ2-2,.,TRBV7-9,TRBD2,TGTGCCAGCAGACTAGCGGGATCCACCGGGGAGCTGTTTTTT,CASRLAGSTGELFF
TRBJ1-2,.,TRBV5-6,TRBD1,TGTGCCAGCAGCTCCCGGGACAGGGACATTCTCGGCTACACCTTC,CASSSRDRDILGYTF
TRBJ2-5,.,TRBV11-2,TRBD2,TGTGCCAGCAGCTCTAGACTAGCGGGAGGGTGGGAGACCCAGTACTTC,CASSSRLAGGWETQYF
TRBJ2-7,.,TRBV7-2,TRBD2,TGTGCCAGCAGCCGGATGGCGGGAGAATACGAGCAGTACTTC,CASSRMAGEYEQYF
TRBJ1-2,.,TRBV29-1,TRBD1,TGCAGCGTTGAGACAGGGGAACATGGCTACACCTTC,CSVETGEHGYTF
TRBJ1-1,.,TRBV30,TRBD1,TGTGCCTGGAGTCGGGACAGGGTGAACACTGAAGCTTTCTTT,CAWSRDRVNTEAFF
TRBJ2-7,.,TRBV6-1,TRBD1,TGTGCCAGCAGTGAACAGGGGGTGTCGTACAGGGTTCGAGAGCAGTACTTC,CASSEQGVSYRVREQYF
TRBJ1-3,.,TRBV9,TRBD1,TGTGCCAGCAACCCTACAGGGGGCTCTGGAAACACCATATATTTT,CASNPTGGSGNTIYF
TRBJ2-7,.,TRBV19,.,TGTGCCAGTAGTGTTACGACTGCTTCCTACGAGCAGTACTTC,CASSVTTASYEQYF
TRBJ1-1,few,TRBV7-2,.,TGTGCCAGCAGCCACTATGATAGGATGAACACTGAAGCTTTCTTT,CASSHYDRMNTEAFF
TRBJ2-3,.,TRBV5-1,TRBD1,TGCGCCAGCAGCTTACAGGGGGACACAGATACGCAGTATTTT,CASSLQGDTDTQYF
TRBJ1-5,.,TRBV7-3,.,TGTGCCAGCAGCTTAATCAGGGATCAGCCCCAGCATTTT,CASSLIRDQPQHF
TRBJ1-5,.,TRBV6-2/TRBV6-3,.,TGTGCCAGCAGTTCCCAGGGCCCCAATCAGCCCCAGCATTTT,CASSSQGPNQPQHF
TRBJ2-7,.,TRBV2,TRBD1,TGTGCCACTCGACAGGGCCACGAGCAGTACTTC,CATRQGHEQYF
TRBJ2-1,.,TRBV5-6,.,TGTGCCAGCAGCTTGCTACAGAGCTCCTACAATGAGCAGTTCTTC,CASSLLQSSYNEQFF
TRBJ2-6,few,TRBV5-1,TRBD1,TGCGCCAGCAGCTTGGCCCAGGGGGCAGTCTCTGGGGCCAACGTCCTGACTTTC,CASSLAQGAVSGANVLTF
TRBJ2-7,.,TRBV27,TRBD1,TGTGCCAGCAGTCCAACGGCCGGGACAGTTTCCTACGAGCAGTACTTC,CASSPTAGTVSYEQYF
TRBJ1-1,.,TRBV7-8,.,TGTGCCAGCAGACCCTTGGCGGGACTGAACACTGAAGCTTTCTTT,CASRPLAGLNTEAFF
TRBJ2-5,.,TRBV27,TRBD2,TGTGCCAGCAGTTTATCCGGGACTAGCGGGGGGGGACTAGAGACCCAGTACTTC,CASSLSGTSGGGLETQYF
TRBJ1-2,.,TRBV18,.,TGTGCCAGCTCACCACCGGAACACCCGGGGGGCTACACCTTC,CASSPPEHPGGYTF
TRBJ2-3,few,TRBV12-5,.,TGTGCTAGTGGTTTGGAGGGGTGGGCAGATACGCAGTATTTT,CASGLEGWADTQYF
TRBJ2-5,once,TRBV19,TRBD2,TGTGCCAGTATGACTAGCGGTCCCCAAAGGGAGACCCAGTACTTC,CASMTSGPQRETQYF